These 28 T cell receptor beta chains were sequenced from one sample in a study of blood T cell repertoires in COVID-19. Assay used: immunoSEQ multiplex PCR; TCRdb lists only in-frame clones, some missing. Of 150,000 or so clones detected, less than 85% appear once; the ten largest clones hold about 3%. Sequencing was carried out using peripheral blood. Source of these receptors: a human donor with acute or convalescent COVID-19. The donor label of this sample is uncertain.

The J gene is TRBJ1-6, the V gene TRBV10-2; 9 positions match TRBD1. There are 17 residues in the CDR3. V lost 6 bases and J lost 3; bases outside the gene matches: 9. CDR1 and CDR2 (germline): WSHSY, SAAADI. The CDR3: CASRDQWTGVYNSPLHF. The DNA of the CDR3 is TGCGCCAGCAGGGATCAATGGACAGGGGTCTATAATTCACCCCTCCACTTT.

This chain uses TRBV3-1 (or the pseudogene TRBV3-2) with TRBJ2-2; 8 nucleotides agree with TRBD1. This CDR3 is 18 amino acids long. Germline CDR1 LGHDT, CDR2 YNNKEL (reference sequence). V lost 2 bases to trimming and J lost 1 base; unmatched junction nucleotides: 9. CDR3 DNA sequence: TGTGCCAGCAGCCAATTCCCTGGACAGGGTGGGAACACCGGGGAGCTGTTTTTT. Translating it yields CASSQFPGQGGNTGELFF.

The rearrangement uses TRBV3-1 (or the pseudogene TRBV3-2) and TRBJ2-3; D may be TRBD1 (6 bases). Germline loops: CDR1 LGHDT, CDR2 YNNKEL (reference sequence). V was pared by 0 bases and J by 3 bases, with 13 bases between. The CDR3 sequence is 16 residues long. CDR3 sequence: CASSQDVRGFTDTQYF. The CDR3, as DNA: TGTGCCAGCAGCCAAGACGTCAGGGGCTTTACAGATACGCAGTATTTT.

The V gene is TRBV11-3, the J gene TRBJ2-5; 12 bases map to TRBD1. CDR1 and CDR2 (germline): SGHNT, YENEEA. The CDR3 runs to 15 residues. The junction had 4 bases not matched to a gene; V was cut back by 3 bases and J by 5 bases. The CDR3 sequence: CASSLGQGAGETQYF. CDR3 nucleotide sequence: TGTGCCAGCAGCTTGGGACAGGGGGCAGGGGAGACCCAGTACTTC. Supplemented by reference TRBV11-3 and TRBJ2-5, the full variable domain reads EAGVVQSPRYKIIEKKQPVAFWCNPISGHNTLYWYLQNLGQGPELLIRYENEEAVDDSQLPKDRFSAERLKGVDSTLKIQPAELGDSAVYLCASSLGQGAGETQYFGPGTRLLVL.

This clone was counted a single time. This chain uses TRBV30 with TRBJ1-2, with 7 bases lining up with TRBD1. In germline, CDR1 is GTSNPN, CDR2 SVGIG (reference sequence). This CDR3 is built from 14 residues. V trimming: 4 bases; J trimming: 4 bases; junction bases outside the gene matches: 9. CDR3 sequence reads: CAWNRQGELYGYTF. CDR3 in DNA: TGTGCCTGGAACAGACAGGGCGAGCTCTATGGCTACACCTTC.

The chain carries TRBV5-7 and TRBJ2-7, with D maybe TRBD2 (5 bases). TRBV5-7 is marked as an open reading frame, function uncertain. With 10 bases removed from V and 4 bases from J, the gap between germline ends came to 18 bases. The CDR3 totals 13 residues. The CDR3 protein is CASREPEMYEQYF. CDR3 in DNA: TGTGCCTCACGGGAACCTGAGATGTACGAGCAGTACTTC.

The count of this clone is one. The V gene is TRBV28, the J gene TRBJ2-3; 10 nucleotides match TRBD1. The germline gives CDR1 MDHEN, CDR2 SYDVKM. The V and J ends lost 2 bases and 8 bases, in that order; junction bases with no gene match: 7. This CDR3 spans 15 amino acids. The CDR3 nucleotides are TGTGCCAGCAGTTTACCCATGACAGGGGGCCCTACGCAGTATTTT. Amino acid sequence: CASSLPMTGGPTQYF.

The genes are TRBV7-2 and TRBJ1-5, with D possibly TRBD1 on 5 matching bases. V lost 1 base and J lost 7, with 11 bases in between. The germline V gene has CDR1 SGHTA and CDR2 FQGNSA. This CDR3 is built from 14 residues. The CDR3 reads CASSLGAGPQPQHF. The CDR3 DNA reads as TGTGCCAGCAGCTTAGGGGCGGGACCACAGCCCCAGCATTTT.

The chain employs TRBV7-2 and TRBJ1-5; 7 bases agree with TRBD1. Germline trimming cut 5 bases from V and 3 bases from J; bases unmatched to any gene: 16. Per the germline V gene, CDR1 is SGHTA and CDR2 is FQGNSA. The CDR3 has 18 residues. The CDR3 bases are TGTGCCAGCAGCCTATCAGGGGGAATGCTCTTGGACAATCAGCCCCAGCATTTT. It translates to CASSLSGGMLLDNQPQHF.

The chain carries TRBV6-5 and TRBJ2-4, with D tentatively TRBD2 (6 bases). Germline CDR1 is MNHEY and CDR2 is SVGAGI. V was trimmed by 5 bases and J by 6 bases, leaving 14 bases between them. This CDR3 has 14 residues. The chain's CDR3 is CASSLIGGGNIQYF. The CDR3 DNA reads TGTGCCAGCAGTCTGATCGGGGGAGGAAACATTCAGTACTTC.

The J gene is TRBJ2-3, the V gene TRBV5-1; 9 positions agree with TRBD1. The CDR3 length is 13 residues. The germline gives CDR1 SGHRS, CDR2 YFSETQ. With V trimmed by 3 bases and J by 4 bases, 0 bases remained unmatched. The CDR3 sequence: CASSWDRADTQYF. DNA of the CDR3: TGCGCCAGCAGCTGGGACAGGGCAGATACGCAGTATTTT.

In its sample, this clone was seen once. J is TRBJ1-2 and V is TRBV19; 8 positions agree with TRBD1. This CDR3 region has 14 residues. Looked up from germline, CDR1 is LNHDA and CDR2 is SQIVND (reference sequence). Trimming removed 5 bases from V and 3 bases from J; junction bases left unmatched: 5. This CDR3 reads CASSRQGPHYGYTF. The CDR3 nucleotides read TGTGCCAGTAGTCGACAGGGGCCCCACTATGGCTACACCTTC.

The DNA for the CDR3 is TGTGCCAGCAGCTTAGCACAGAAGATCTCTGGAAACACCATATATTTT. This gives the protein CASSLAQKISGNTIYF. The chain recombines TRBV7-9 with TRBJ1-3, with D unresolved. CDR1 is SEHNR and CDR2 is FQNEAQ in the germline V gene (reference sequence). Trimming removed 0 bases at V and 0 bases at J, with 9 bases between. The CDR3 is made up of 16 amino acids.

J is TRBJ2-2 and V is TRBV3-1 (or the pseudogene TRBV3-2); TRBD1 matches 7 bases. This CDR3 spans 18 amino acids. Trimming removed 2 bases from V and 1 base from J; junction bases left unmatched: 10. Germline lookup yields CDR1 LGHDT and CDR2 YNNKEL (reference sequence). This CDR3 is CASSQYPSGTVNTGELFF. For the CDR3, the DNA is TGTGCCAGCAGCCAATATCCGTCCGGGACAGTGAACACCGGGGAGCTGTTTTTT.

The V and J genes are TRBV19 and TRBJ1-1, with unresolved D. Between the trimmed V and J ends, which lost 3 bases and 1 base, there was a span of 9 bases. The CDR3 is made up of 14 amino acids. From germline, CDR1 is LNHDA and CDR2 SQIVND (reference sequence). CDR3 nucleotides: TGTGCCAGTAGTATTCTCCCCTGGAACACTGAAGCTTTCTTT. It is translated as CASSILPWNTEAFF.

The rearrangement joins TRBV7-3 to TRBJ2-5; TRBD2 matches 7 bases. V lost 5 bases to trimming and J lost 7 bases; unmatched junction nucleotides: 13. There are 15 residues in the CDR3. Germline CDR1 SGHTA, CDR2 FQGTGA. The CDR3 sequence: CASSPTGGPTGTQYF. The DNA for the CDR3 is TGTGCCAGCAGCCCAACGGGGGGACCCACGGGGACCCAGTACTTC.

The CDR3: CATSDRGRDTQYF. CDR3 coding DNA: TGTGCCACCAGTGACCGGGGGAGAGATACGCAGTATTTT. The chain recombines TRBV24-1 with TRBJ2-3; D possibly corresponds to TRBD2 (6 bases). The germline V gene has CDR1 KGHDR and CDR2 SFDVKD. Trimming took 4 bases from V and 5 from J, leaving 9 bases between them. This CDR3 contains 13 residues.

This clone occurred once. The chain joins TRBV5-1 to TRBJ1-5, with TRBD1 matching 7 bases. Trimming at V came to 2 bases and at J to 1 base, leaving 3 bases not matched to a gene. Germline CDR1 and CDR2: SGHRS and YFSETQ. The CDR3 length is 15 residues. The CDR3 region is CASSLGTASNQPQHF. CDR3 DNA sequence: TGCGCCAGCAGCTTAGGGACAGCCAGCAATCAGCCCCAGCATTTT.

This sequence joins TRBV7-7 and TRBJ1-2; D not resolved. The V gene lost 5 bases and the J gene lost 0 bases, with 13 bases spanning the gap. Germline V gene lookup returns CDR1 SSHAT and CDR2 FNYEAQ (reference sequence). CDR3 size: 15 residues. CDR3 coding DNA: TGTGCCAGCAGCCCGATAGAATGTCCTAACTATGGCTACACCTTC. Protein product: CASSPIECPNYGYTF.

Note on this clone: Other DNA sequences in this specimen translate into the identical CDR3. The rearrangement links TRBV4-1 to TRBJ1-1; 9 nucleotides align to TRBD1. The CDR3 extends over 17 amino acids. The junction had 7 bases not matched to a gene; V was cut back by 1 base and J by 1 base. CDR1 MGHRA and CDR2 YSYEKL come from the germline V gene. CDR3 nucleotides: TGCGCCAGCAGCCAAGTCCCGGGACAGGGAGCGAACACTGAAGCTTTCTTT. Translation: CASSQVPGQGANTEAFF.

J is TRBJ2-2 and V is TRBV11-1, with 8 bases fitting TRBD1. The trim removed 3 bases at V and 0 bases at J, leaving 3 bases unmatched. The germline V gene encodes CDR1 SGHAT and CDR2 FQDESV (reference sequence). There are 16 residues in the CDR3. The CDR3 DNA is TGTGCCAGCAGCTTCGCAGGGGGCGCGAACACCGGGGAGCTGTTTTTT. It codes for CASSFAGGANTGELFF.

The chain employs TRBV5-1 and TRBJ2-1; TRBD1 aligns across 11 bases. There are 14 residues in the CDR3. In germline, CDR1 is SGHRS, CDR2 YFSETQ. The V and J ends lost 4 bases and 7 bases, in that order; junction bases with no gene match: 4. Here the CDR3 reads CASSRTGGGNEQFF. DNA for the CDR3: TGCGCCAGCAGCCGGACAGGGGGCGGGAATGAGCAGTTCTTC.

The sample holds a few counts of this clone. V is TRBV5-1 and J is TRBJ2-3; TRBD2 matches 8 bases. Germline values: CDR1 SGHRS, CDR2 YFSETQ. With V trimmed by 6 bases and J by 4 bases, 13 bases remained unmatched. This CDR3 comprises 16 residues. The CDR3 coding sequence is TGCGCCAGCACCCACGGGGGGGGCATTTTGTCAGATACGCAGTATTTT. It yields the protein CASTHGGGILSDTQYF.

The chain recombines TRBV7-3 with TRBJ1-1; 9 positions agree with TRBD1. This CDR3 spans 18 amino acids. CDR1 and CDR2 (germline): SGHTA, FQGTGA. The ends lost 1 base at V and 1 base at J; junction bases unmatched: 10. The DNA of the CDR3 is TGTGCCAGCAGCTTAAGACCCGGGACAGGGAGGGAGAACACTGAAGCTTTCTTT. Protein: CASSLRPGTGRENTEAFF.

The gene calls are TRBV7-2 and TRBJ2-7; TRBD2 matches at 7 bases. The CDR3 is 15 amino acids. Germline V gene sequence: CDR1 SGHTA, CDR2 FQGNSA. With 5 bases clipped from V and 6 bases from J, the junction kept 13 bases outside the gene matches. CDR3 region: CASSLPAGRASEQYF. The CDR3 nucleotides read TGTGCCAGCAGCCTACCCGCGGGGAGGGCCAGCGAGCAGTACTTC.

The rearrangement uses TRBV12-2 and TRBJ2-1; no DNA check was done on the table's D call, TRBD2. TRBV12-2 constitutes a pseudogene. The CDR3 spans 16 residues. The DNA of the CDR3 is TGTGCAAGTCGCTTAGCAGCGCTACCTACCCCCTATGAGCAGTTCTTC. Protein: CASRLAALPTPYEQFF.

This chain links TRBV19 with TRBJ2-5; 8 positions agree with TRBD1. Trimming removed 4 bases from V and 4 bases from J; junction bases left unmatched: 11. Looked up from germline, CDR1 is LNHDA and CDR2 is SQIVND (reference sequence). There are 16 residues in the CDR3. The CDR3 region is CASSTSHGQGAETQYF. For the CDR3, the DNA is TGTGCCAGTAGTACGTCGCACGGACAGGGTGCAGAGACCCAGTACTTC.

This chain uses TRBV5-6 with TRBJ1-1; TRBD1 matches 7 bases. From germline, CDR1 is SGHDT and CDR2 YYEEEE. V trimming: 3 bases; J trimming: 0 bases; junction bases outside the gene matches: 2. The CDR3 has 14 residues. The CDR3 region has the DNA TGTGCCAGCAGCTCAGGACAGGTGAACACTGAAGCTTTCTTT. Amino acids: CASSSGQVNTEAFF. The entire variable domain, with the rest obtained from reference TRBV5-6 and TRBJ1-1, is as follows: DAGVTQSPTHLIKTRGQQVTLRCSPKSGHDTVSWYQQALGQGPQFIFQYYEEEERQRGNFPDRFSGHQFPNYSSELNVNALLLGDSALYLCASSSGQVNTEAFFGQGTRLTVV.